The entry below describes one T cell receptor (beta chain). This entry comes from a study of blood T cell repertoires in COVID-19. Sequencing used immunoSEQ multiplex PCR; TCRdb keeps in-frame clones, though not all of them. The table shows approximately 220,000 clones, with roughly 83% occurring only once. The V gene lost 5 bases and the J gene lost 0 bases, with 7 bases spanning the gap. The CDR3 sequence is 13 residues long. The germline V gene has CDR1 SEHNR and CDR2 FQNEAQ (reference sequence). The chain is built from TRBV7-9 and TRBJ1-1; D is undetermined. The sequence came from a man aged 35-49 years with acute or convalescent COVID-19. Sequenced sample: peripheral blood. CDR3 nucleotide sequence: TGTGCCAGCAGCCGAGACATGAACACTGAAGCTTTCTTT. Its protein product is CASSRDMNTEAFF.